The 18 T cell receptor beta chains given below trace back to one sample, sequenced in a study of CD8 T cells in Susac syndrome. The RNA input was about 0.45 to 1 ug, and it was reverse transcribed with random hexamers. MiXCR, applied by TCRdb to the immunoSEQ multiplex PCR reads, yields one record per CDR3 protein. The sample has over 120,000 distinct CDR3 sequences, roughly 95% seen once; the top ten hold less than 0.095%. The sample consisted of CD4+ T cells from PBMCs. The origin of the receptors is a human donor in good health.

CDR3 in DNA: TGTGCCAGCAGTCCCAAGCTAGGCGGCAATGAGCAGTTCTTC. Residues: CASSPKLGGNEQFF. This chain links TRBV6-1 with TRBJ2-1; no clear D gene. The CDR3 covers 14 residues. Per the germline V gene, CDR1 is MNHNS and CDR2 is SASEGT. V lost 5 bases to trimming and J lost 6 bases, with 14 bases between them.

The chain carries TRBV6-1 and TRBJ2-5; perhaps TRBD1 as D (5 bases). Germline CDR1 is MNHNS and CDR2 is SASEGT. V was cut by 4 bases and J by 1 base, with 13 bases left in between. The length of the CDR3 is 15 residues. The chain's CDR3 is CASSAGTGSQETQYF. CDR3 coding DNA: TGTGCCAGCAGTGCAGGTACAGGATCCCAAGAGACCCAGTACTTC.

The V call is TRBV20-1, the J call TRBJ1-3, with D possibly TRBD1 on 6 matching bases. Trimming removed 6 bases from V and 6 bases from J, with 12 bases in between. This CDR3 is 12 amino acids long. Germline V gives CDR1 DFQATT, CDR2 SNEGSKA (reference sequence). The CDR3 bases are TGCAGTGCCCCGACAGGTTTAAACACCATATATTTT. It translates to CSAPTGLNTIYF.

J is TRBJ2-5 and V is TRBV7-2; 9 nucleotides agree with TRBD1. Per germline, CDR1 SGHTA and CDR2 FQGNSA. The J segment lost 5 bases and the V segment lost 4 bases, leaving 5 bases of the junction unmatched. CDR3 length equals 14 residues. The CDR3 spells CASSSTGGRETQYF. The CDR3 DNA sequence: TGTGCCAGCAGCTCAACAGGGGGCCGGGAGACCCAGTACTTC.

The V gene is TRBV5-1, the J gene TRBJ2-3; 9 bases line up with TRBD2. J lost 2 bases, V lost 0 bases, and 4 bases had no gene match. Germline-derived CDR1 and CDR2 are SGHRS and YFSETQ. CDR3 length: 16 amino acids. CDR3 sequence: CASSLELAGLTDTQYF. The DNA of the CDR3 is TGCGCCAGCAGCTTGGAGCTAGCGGGACTCACAGATACGCAGTATTTT.

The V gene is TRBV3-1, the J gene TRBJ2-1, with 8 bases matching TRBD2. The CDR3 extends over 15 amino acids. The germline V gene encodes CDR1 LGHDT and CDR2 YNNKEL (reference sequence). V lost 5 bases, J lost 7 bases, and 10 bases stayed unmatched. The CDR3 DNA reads TGTGCCAGCAGCATACCGGGGGGGAGGGCGAATGAGCAGTTCTTC. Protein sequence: CASSIPGGRANEQFF.

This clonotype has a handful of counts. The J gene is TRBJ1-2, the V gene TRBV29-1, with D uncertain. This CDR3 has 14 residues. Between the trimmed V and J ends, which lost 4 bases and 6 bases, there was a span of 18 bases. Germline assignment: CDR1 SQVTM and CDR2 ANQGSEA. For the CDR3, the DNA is TGCAGCGTTGTGAGGGCAGGAACTAGGGATGGCTACACCTTC. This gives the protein CSVVRAGTRDGYTF.

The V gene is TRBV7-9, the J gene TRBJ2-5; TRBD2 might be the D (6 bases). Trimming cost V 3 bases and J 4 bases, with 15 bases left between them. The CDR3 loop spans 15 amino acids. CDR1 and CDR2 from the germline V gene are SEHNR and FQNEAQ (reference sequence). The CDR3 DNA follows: TGTGCCAGCAGCTTGGAGGGTAGTGGCACAGAGACCCAGTACTTC. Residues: CASSLEGSGTETQYF.

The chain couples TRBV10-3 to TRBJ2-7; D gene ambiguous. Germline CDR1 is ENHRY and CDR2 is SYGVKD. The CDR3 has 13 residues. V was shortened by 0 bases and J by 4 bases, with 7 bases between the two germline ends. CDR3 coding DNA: TGTGCCATCAGTGAGTCACGGAGTTACGAGCAGTACTTC. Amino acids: CAISESRSYEQYF.

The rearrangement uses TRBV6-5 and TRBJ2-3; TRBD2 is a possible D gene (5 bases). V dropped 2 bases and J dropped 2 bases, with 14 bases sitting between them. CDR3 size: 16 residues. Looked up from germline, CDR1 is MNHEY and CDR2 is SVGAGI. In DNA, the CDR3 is TGTGCCAGCAGTTACGATTGGGAGAGCCTCACAGATACGCAGTATTTT. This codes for CASSYDWESLTDTQYF.

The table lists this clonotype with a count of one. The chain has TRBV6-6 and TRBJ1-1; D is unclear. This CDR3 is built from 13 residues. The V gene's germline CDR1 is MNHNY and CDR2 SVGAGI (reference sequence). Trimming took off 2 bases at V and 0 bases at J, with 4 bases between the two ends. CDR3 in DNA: TGTGCCAGCAGTTACGAAATGAACACTGAAGCTTTCTTT. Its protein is CASSYEMNTEAFF.

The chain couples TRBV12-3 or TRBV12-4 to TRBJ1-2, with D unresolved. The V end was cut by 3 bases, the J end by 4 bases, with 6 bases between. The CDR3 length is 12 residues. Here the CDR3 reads CASSLVGYGYTF. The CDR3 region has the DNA TGTGCCAGCAGTTTGGTCGGCTATGGCTACACCTTC.

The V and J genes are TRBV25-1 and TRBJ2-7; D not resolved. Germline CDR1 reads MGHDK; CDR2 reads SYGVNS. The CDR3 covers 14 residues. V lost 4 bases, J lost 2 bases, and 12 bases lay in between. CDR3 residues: CASSASIPPYEQYF. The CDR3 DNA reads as TGTGCCAGCAGTGCCTCCATCCCTCCCTACGAGCAGTACTTC.

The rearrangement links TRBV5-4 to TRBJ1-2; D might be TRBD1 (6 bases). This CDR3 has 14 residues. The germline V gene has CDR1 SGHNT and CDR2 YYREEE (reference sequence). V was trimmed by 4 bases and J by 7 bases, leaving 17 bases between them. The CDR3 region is CASSHPDRWGGYTF. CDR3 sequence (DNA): TGTGCCAGCAGCCACCCCGACAGGTGGGGTGGCTACACCTTC.

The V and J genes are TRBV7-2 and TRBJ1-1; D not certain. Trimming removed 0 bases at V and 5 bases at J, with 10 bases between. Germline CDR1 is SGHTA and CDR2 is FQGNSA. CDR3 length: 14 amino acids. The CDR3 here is CASSLAGSLTEAFF. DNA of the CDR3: TGTGCCAGCAGCTTAGCCGGGTCGCTAACTGAAGCTTTCTTT.

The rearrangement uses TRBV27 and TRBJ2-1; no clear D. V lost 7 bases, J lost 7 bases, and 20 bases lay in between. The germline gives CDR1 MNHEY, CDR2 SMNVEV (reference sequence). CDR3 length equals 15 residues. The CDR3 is CASKPEAPEWNEQFF. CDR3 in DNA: TGTGCCAGCAAACCCGAAGCTCCCGAGTGGAATGAGCAGTTCTTC.

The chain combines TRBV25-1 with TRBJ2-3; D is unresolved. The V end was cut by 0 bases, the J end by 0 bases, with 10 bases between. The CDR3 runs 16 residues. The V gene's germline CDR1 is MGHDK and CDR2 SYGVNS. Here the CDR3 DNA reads TGTGCCAGCAGTGAATACGGCGGTCAAAGCACAGATACGCAGTATTTT. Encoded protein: CASSEYGGQSTDTQYF.

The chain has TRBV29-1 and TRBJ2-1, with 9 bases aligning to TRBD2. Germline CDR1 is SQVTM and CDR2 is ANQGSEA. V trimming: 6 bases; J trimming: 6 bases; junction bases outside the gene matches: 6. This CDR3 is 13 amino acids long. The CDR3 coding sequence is TGCAGCGTGTTAGCGGGAGTGGCCAATGAGCAGTTCTTC. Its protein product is CSVLAGVANEQFF.